This is a list of T cell receptor beta chains from one sample in a study of regulatory T cells in long-lasting Graves disease. Via MiXCR, TCRdb re-called the multiplex PCR reads, giving one row per CDR3 protein. Of fewer than 600,000 distinct CDR3 sequences listed, 22% are singletons. Material: peripheral blood mononuclear cells (PBMCs), obtained when the disease was refractory, from a patient treated with antithyroid drugs. These receptors originate from a female donor with Graves disease. The CDR3 runs from the conserved cysteine through the conserved F or W. D genes are given only for firm matches. Expanded clones are given a class, and other clones once, few, many or no size at all.

TGTGCCAGCAGTTACGTGGGTGTGGACACTGAAGCTTTCTTT | CASSYVGVDTEAFF | TRBJ1-1 | - | - | 14 | TRBV6-2/TRBV6-3
TGTGCCAGCAGTTTATTCCTTCCCGGACAGGGGGCCTACGAGCAGTACTTC | CASSLFLPGQGAYEQYF | TRBJ2-7 | many | TRBD1 | 17 | TRBV12-3/TRBV12-4
TGTGCCAGCAGCCATTCCAGGGCGCCTAATGAAAAACTGTTTTTT | CASSHSRAPNEKLFF | TRBJ1-4 | many | - | 15 | TRBV3-1
TGCAGCGTTGAAGAGTTAACAGTTGGTCCCTACGAGCAGTACTTC | CSVEELTVGPYEQYF | TRBJ2-7 | - | - | 15 | TRBV29-1
TGTGCCAGCACTTGGGACAGGACTCTTAATTCACCCCTCCACTTT | CASTWDRTLNSPLHF | TRBJ1-6 | few | TRBD1 | 15 | TRBV5-6
TGTGCCACCGGGACACCCCCTGGTGGAACTGAAGCTTTCTTT | CATGTPPGGTEAFF | TRBJ1-1 | - | - | 14 | TRBV10-3
TGCGCCAGCAGCTTTTCCGACACCCAAAATCCCCAGTACTTC | CASSFSDTQNPQYF | TRBJ2-5 | - | - | 14 | TRBV5-1
TGTGCCAGCAGCTTAGGACACCTAGAGGCCACTGAAGCTTTCTTT | CASSLGHLEATEAFF | TRBJ1-1 | - | - | 15 | TRBV7-6
TGTGCCAGCAGGGACAGGGGTACCTACGAGCAGTACTTC | CASRDRGTYEQYF | TRBJ2-7 | many | TRBD1 | 13 | TRBV28
TGTGCCAGCAGTGCAGGGGGCGCGGAGACCCAGTACTTC | CASSAGGAETQYF | TRBJ2-5 | - | TRBD1 | 13 | TRBV28
TGTGCCAGCAGCCCGGGGCGGACCTACGAGCAGTACTTC | CASSPGRTYEQYF | TRBJ2-7 | few | - | 13 | TRBV5-5
TGTGCCAGCTCGCTCGGACTAGCGTCCCGCGAGCAGTACTTC | CASSLGLASREQYF | TRBJ2-7 | - | TRBD2 | 14 | TRBV7-2
TGTGCCAGCCGTCCTCGCGGGATCACCTACGAGCAGTACTTC | CASRPRGITYEQYF | TRBJ2-7 | - | - | 14 | TRBV6-1
TGTGCCAGCACTCCGCCGGGACAGGGTACTGAAGCTTTCTTT | CASTPPGQGTEAFF | TRBJ1-1 | many | TRBD1 | 14 | TRBV6-1
TGTGCCAGCAGTCTCTCGGGCTACTCCAAGAGGGCCCAGTACTTC | CASSLSGYSKRAQYF | TRBJ2-5 | many | - | 15 | TRBV27
TGTGCCAGCAGCGAACAAGAAGCCAAAAACATTCAGTACTTC | CASSEQEAKNIQYF | TRBJ2-4 | medium-sized | - | 14 | TRBV2
TGTGCCAGCAGCCCGCAGGGGCTAAGGGCTGAAGCTTTCTTT | CASSPQGLRAEAFF | TRBJ1-1 | few | - | 14 | TRBV9
TGTGCCAGCAGTCTCTACAAGGGGAACACCGGGGAGCTGTTTTTT | CASSLYKGNTGELFF | TRBJ2-2 | - | - | 15 | TRBV28
TGTGCCAGCAGCTTAGAACAGTCCTACGAGCAGTACTTC | CASSLEQSYEQYF | TRBJ2-7 | many | - | 13 | TRBV7-9
TGTGCCAGCAGCCAGGTTCTCCTACCCTTAACCAAAAACATTCAGTACTTC | CASSQVLLPLTKNIQYF | TRBJ2-4 | few | - | 17 | TRBV7-3
TGCGCCAGCAGCCAAGATCTCCGGGGGCCCCAAGAGACCCAGTACTTC | CASSQDLRGPQETQYF | TRBJ2-5 | - | - | 16 | TRBV4-3
TGTGCCAGTAGTATACGGGGGCGCGGCACCGGGGAGCTGTTTTTT | CASSIRGRGTGELFF | TRBJ2-2 | many | - | 15 | TRBV19